These 14 T cell receptor beta chains came from one sample sequenced in a study of Ad26.COV2.S vaccination and SARS-CoV-2 variants. Stated treatment: some 20 received Ad26.COV2.S at low or high dose, single or two shots; about 5 received placebo; per-sample allocation not given. Sampling was done on day 63 after the first vaccine or placebo injection. Data came from immunoSEQ multiplex PCR; TCRdb stores just in-frame clones and leaves some out. Counted here are over 450,000 clones, 80% to 90% occurring once; the ten biggest clones make up 1.7%. The sequencing used peripheral blood, collected in a trial of Ad26.COV2.S vaccine versus placebo. These TCRs come from a person between 18 and 59 years old who received the Ad26.COV2.S COVID-19 vaccine or a placebo.

The CDR3 sequence is CASSFSGTLKVHEQYF. In DNA, the CDR3 is TGTGCCAGCAGCTTTTCTGGGACCCTCAAGGTCCACGAGCAGTACTTC. The genes are TRBV7-2 and TRBJ2-7, with D perhaps TRBD1 or TRBD2 (5 bases each). This CDR3 comprises 16 residues. V was shortened by 3 bases and J by 5 bases, with 20 bases between the two germline ends. The germline V gene encodes CDR1 SGHTA and CDR2 FQGNSA.

The CDR3 spells CATSRDIAGDNNEQFF. The DNA of the CDR3 is TGTGCCACCAGCAGAGATATAGCGGGAGACAACAATGAGCAGTTCTTC. This chain links TRBV15 with TRBJ2-1, with TRBD2 identical over 9 bases. CDR1 is LNHNV and CDR2 is YYDKDF in the germline V gene (reference sequence). V dropped 0 bases and J dropped 5; count of bases not matched to a gene: 5. This CDR3 is 16 amino acids long.

The CDR3 nucleotides are TGTGCCAGCTCGCAAGGGGGGAACACCATATATTTT. This encodes CASSQGGNTIYF. This chain joins TRBV18 and TRBJ1-3, with D perhaps TRBD1 (6 bases). The CDR3 length is 12 residues. Germline CDR1 KGHSH, CDR2 LQKENI. V lost 6 bases and J 7 bases, leaving 10 bases between the germline ends.

In the case of this clone: The same CDR3 can be traced to other DNA sequences in this sample. V gene TRBV7-9 combines with J gene TRBJ2-7; D is uncertain. The CDR3 spans 12 residues. Germline CDR1 reads SEHNR; CDR2 reads FQNEAQ (reference sequence). V was clipped by 4 bases and J by 3 bases, with 7 bases between them. The CDR3 here is CASSSEYYEQYF. The CDR3 nucleotides read TGTGCCAGCAGCTCTGAATACTACGAGCAGTACTTC. The whole variable domain, remainder taken from reference TRBV7-9 and TRBJ2-7, is DTGVSQNPRHKITKRGQNVTFRCDPISEHNRLYWYRQTLGQGPEFLTYFQNEAQLEKSRLLSDRFSAERPKGSFSTLEIQRTEQGDSAMYLCASSSEYYEQYFGPGTRLTVT.

The DNA of the CDR3 is TGTGCCAGCAGCTTAACGTCCGGGGAATGGGATACGCAGTATTTT. Amino acid sequence: CASSLTSGEWDTQYF. This rearrangement joins TRBV7-3 to TRBJ2-3, with D possibly being TRBD2 (5 bases). Per germline, CDR1 SGHTA and CDR2 FQGTGA. The CDR3 has 15 amino acids. Deletions cut 0 bases from V and 6 bases from J, with 13 bases between.

V gene TRBV5-6 combines with J gene TRBJ2-5; D is perhaps TRBD1 (5 bases). With 1 base removed from V and 4 bases from J, the gap between germline ends came to 14 bases. The CDR3 sequence is 15 residues long. CDR1 and CDR2 (germline): SGHDT, YYEEEE. The CDR3 protein is CASSLRAGSGETQYF. DNA for the CDR3: TGTGCCAGCAGCTTGAGGGCAGGGTCCGGAGAGACCCAGTACTTC.

This clone was observed once. The chain combines TRBV19 with TRBJ1-1; no firm D call. V was shortened by 0 bases and J by 6 bases, with 8 bases between the two germline ends. Per the germline V gene, CDR1 is LNHDA and CDR2 is SQIVND (reference sequence). The CDR3 is 13 amino acids. CDR3 sequence: CASSIDRPAEAFF. CDR3 sequence (DNA): TGTGCCAGTAGTATAGACAGGCCCGCTGAAGCTTTCTTT.

The chain recombines TRBV2 with TRBJ1-5; tentatively, D is TRBD1 (6 bases). The germline CDR1 and CDR2 sequences are SNHLY and FYNNEI. The CDR3 runs to 14 residues. The V and J ends lost 1 base and 6 bases respectively, with 10 bases between them. The DNA of the CDR3 is TGTGCCAGCAGTGAAGGTAGCAGGGGTCAGCCCCAGCATTTT. It yields the protein CASSEGSRGQPQHF.

The J gene is TRBJ2-1, the V gene TRBV27; 8 bases are a match to TRBD2. CDR3 size: 14 residues. V lost 5 bases and J lost 11; bases outside the gene matches: 11. The germline V gene has CDR1 MNHEY and CDR2 SMNVEV (reference sequence). CDR3 loop: CASSPEGLAQQQFF. In DNA, the CDR3 is TGTGCCAGCAGTCCCGAAGGACTAGCCCAGCAGCAGTTCTTC.

The V and J genes are TRBV7-9 and TRBJ1-1, with TRBD1 matching over 8 bases. The CDR3 totals 16 residues. Germline V gene lookup returns CDR1 SEHNR and CDR2 FQNEAQ (reference sequence). Trimming took 2 bases from V and 4 from J; bases not matched to a gene: 9. The CDR3 here is CASSLSVGQGATEAFF. In nucleotides, the CDR3 is TGTGCCAGCAGCTTAAGTGTTGGGCAGGGGGCCACTGAAGCTTTCTTT.

The CDR3 loop is CASSPVPLGGTNTGELFF. CDR3 sequence (DNA): TGTGCCAGCTCACCAGTCCCGTTGGGAGGAACGAACACCGGGGAGCTGTTTTTT. This chain uses TRBV18 with TRBJ2-2, with a weak D call TRBD2 (6 bases). The germline CDR1 and CDR2 sequences are KGHSH and LQKENI. Trimming cost V 2 bases and J 0 bases, with 16 bases left between them. CDR3 length: 18 amino acids.

The chain is built from TRBV14 and TRBJ2-2; D uncertain. CDR3 length: 14 residues. Trimming pared 1 base from V and 5 bases from J, leaving 8 bases between. The germline CDR1 and CDR2 sequences are SGHDN and FVKESK. CDR3 loop: CASSQVVSTGELFF. Written as DNA, the CDR3 is TGTGCCAGCAGCCAAGTAGTCAGTACCGGGGAGCTGTTTTTT.

The V call is TRBV27, the J call TRBJ2-1, with D unresolved. The length of the CDR3 is 15 residues. V gave up 2 bases and J gave up 2 bases, with 10 bases separating them. Germline V CDR1 and CDR2: MNHEY, SMNVEV (reference sequence). The CDR3 sequence is CASSLRSGPYNEQFF. CDR3 sequence (DNA): TGTGCCAGCAGTTTAAGGTCCGGCCCCTACAATGAGCAGTTCTTC.

The chain combines TRBV6-1 with TRBJ1-6; 7 bases align to TRBD1. The CDR3 spans 17 residues. Trimming removed 0 bases from V and 7 bases from J; junction bases left unmatched: 9. The V gene's germline CDR1 is MNHNS and CDR2 SASEGT. The CDR3 loop is CASSEARRGLKNSPLHF. The CDR3 nucleotides read TGTGCCAGCAGTGAAGCTCGGAGGGGGCTAAAAAATTCACCCCTCCACTTT.